The 4 T cell receptor beta chains in this list originate from one sample, sequenced in a study of identical twins. TCRdb used MiXCR to reprocess the 5' RACE reads, holding one entry per CDR3 protein. In the table there are around 500,000 distinct CDR3 sequences, approximately 15% of which are singletons. The same sample was also used in a study of yellow fever vaccine responses in identical twins.

The sample consisted of CD4+ T cells sorted from blood. The origin of the receptors is a woman aged 18-29 years in good health.

J is TRBJ1-4 and V is TRBV4-1; D remains unclear. The CDR3 covers 14 residues. V lost 2 bases to trimming and J lost 7 bases, with 11 bases between them. The germline V gene encodes CDR1 MGHRA and CDR2 YSYEKL. DNA for the CDR3: TGCGCCAGCAGCCAACAAAGTATCGGTGAAAAACTGTTTTTT. Encoded protein: CASSQQSIGEKLFF.

The chain recombines TRBV4-3 with TRBJ2-7; 9 bases are a match to TRBD1. Trimming at V came to 0 bases and at J to 6 bases, leaving 15 bases not matched to a gene. Looked up from germline, CDR1 is LGHNA and CDR2 is YSLEER. The CDR3 covers 18 residues. As DNA, the CDR3 is TGCGCCAGCAGCCAAGAACCTCCAACCGGGACAGGGAACTTCGAGCAGTACTTC. This encodes CASSQEPPTGTGNFEQYF.

This clonotype showed up just a few times. The J gene is TRBJ2-4, the V gene TRBV9; TRBD2 matches at 8 bases. V was pared by 4 bases and J by 0 bases, with 12 bases of the junction left unmatched. The length of the CDR3 is 18 residues. Germline-derived CDR1 and CDR2 are SGDLS and YYNGEE. CDR3 in DNA: TGTGCCAGCAGCCCTGGGACTAGGGTAGTTGGAGCCAAAAACATTCAGTACTTC. It is translated as CASSPGTRVVGAKNIQYF.

This chain connects TRBV30 to TRBJ2-1; perhaps TRBD2 as D (6 bases). CDR1 and CDR2 (germline): GTSNPN, SVGIG (reference sequence). Trimming shortened V by 0 bases and J by 13 bases, and 13 bases separated the two germline ends. CDR3 length equals 12 residues. CDR3 in DNA: TGTGCCTGGAGTGTTATGGAGGGAAGACAGTTCTTC. This translates into CAWSVMEGRQFF.